Listed below are T cell receptor beta chains from one sample, sequenced in a study of cytomegalovirus exposure and HLA in healthy donors. Assay: immunoSEQ multiplex PCR; the TCRdb copy retains only in-frame clones and omits some. The table shows roughly 100,000 clones, with over 60% occurring only once. Sample: PBMCs. The receptors originated from a middle-aged man in good health and CMV-seropositive. Each CDR3 is given with its conserved first and last residue. A D gene is named only where the DNA matches it firmly. Size values are once, few and many counts, or a class for expanded clones, and some rows have none.

v_gene: TRBV18; d_gene: NA; j_gene: TRBJ1-1; abundance: NA; CDR3nt: TGTGCCAGCTCACCAGGGGAGTACGACACTGAAGCTTTCTTT; CDR3aa: CASSPGEYDTEAFF
v_gene: TRBV6-1; d_gene: NA; j_gene: TRBJ2-2; abundance: NA; CDR3nt: TGTGCCAGCAGTGAAGGGACAGACTACACCGGGGAGCTGTTTTTT; CDR3aa: CASSEGTDYTGELFF
v_gene: TRBV4-1; d_gene: NA; j_gene: TRBJ1-2; abundance: few; CDR3nt: TGCGCCAGCAGCCCGGAGCCGGGTTCCCACTATGGCTACACCTTC; CDR3aa: CASSPEPGSHYGYTF
v_gene: TRBV2; d_gene: TRBD1; j_gene: TRBJ2-2; abundance: once; CDR3nt: TGTGCCAGCAGCGGACAGGGTGGCACCGGGGAGCTGTTTTTT; CDR3aa: CASSGQGGTGELFF
v_gene: TRBV28; d_gene: NA; j_gene: TRBJ1-2; abundance: NA; CDR3nt: TGTGCCAGCAGTTCCCCTATTACAGGGTCCTACACCTTC; CDR3aa: CASSSPITGSYTF
v_gene: TRBV6-4; d_gene: TRBD1; j_gene: TRBJ2-3; abundance: NA; CDR3nt: TGTGCCATCCCAGGGGGCGCGGGCACAGATACGCAGTATTTT; CDR3aa: CAIPGGAGTDTQYF
v_gene: TRBV29-1; d_gene: NA; j_gene: TRBJ2-2; abundance: few; CDR3nt: TGCAGCGTTGGGCAGACGAACACCGGGGAGCTGTTTTTT; CDR3aa: CSVGQTNTGELFF
v_gene: TRBV7-2; d_gene: TRBD2; j_gene: TRBJ2-7; abundance: once; CDR3nt: TGTGCCAGCAGCTCGGGACTAGCGGTGTACGAGCAGTACTTC; CDR3aa: CASSSGLAVYEQYF
v_gene: TRBV11-3; d_gene: NA; j_gene: TRBJ2-7; abundance: NA; CDR3nt: TGTGCCAGCAGCTCAGGAGGCTCCTACGAGCAGTACTTC; CDR3aa: CASSSGGSYEQYF
v_gene: TRBV6-5; d_gene: NA; j_gene: TRBJ2-7; abundance: once; CDR3nt: TGTGCCAGCAGTCCCGGACATCCCGGCTCCTACGAGCAGTACTTC; CDR3aa: CASSPGHPGSYEQYF
v_gene: TRBV15; d_gene: NA; j_gene: TRBJ2-1; abundance: NA; CDR3nt: TGTGCCACCAGCAAAGGGGGTCCCTACAATGAGCAGTTCTTC; CDR3aa: CATSKGGPYNEQFF
v_gene: TRBV18; d_gene: TRBD2; j_gene: TRBJ2-7; abundance: NA; CDR3nt: TGTGCCAGCTCACCACCCGGGACTAGCCGCTACGAGCAGTACTTC; CDR3aa: CASSPPGTSRYEQYF
v_gene: TRBV9; d_gene: NA; j_gene: TRBJ1-1; abundance: NA; CDR3nt: TGTGCCAGCAGCGTAGGTGGGGGGACGGCTGAAGCTTTCTTT; CDR3aa: CASSVGGGTAEAFF
v_gene: TRBV19; d_gene: NA; j_gene: TRBJ2-7; abundance: few; CDR3nt: TGTGCCTCTTCGGAGGGGGCCCCCTACGAGCAGTACTTC; CDR3aa: CASSEGAPYEQYF
v_gene: TRBV2; d_gene: NA; j_gene: TRBJ2-6; abundance: NA; CDR3nt: TGTGCCAGCAGTGGGATGGAGGGGGCCTTTGGGGCCAACGTCCTGACTTTC; CDR3aa: CASSGMEGAFGANVLTF
v_gene: TRBV6-5; d_gene: NA; j_gene: TRBJ1-2; abundance: NA; CDR3nt: TGTGCCAGCAGTTATCTTGACAGGTCCTTTTCCGGTGGCTACACCTTC; CDR3aa: CASSYLDRSFSGGYTF
v_gene: TRBV29-1; d_gene: TRBD2; j_gene: TRBJ2-7; abundance: NA; CDR3nt: TGCAGCGTTGAAGATTTCGCGACTAGCGGGAGTTACGAGCAGTACTTC; CDR3aa: CSVEDFATSGSYEQYF
v_gene: TRBV2; d_gene: NA; j_gene: TRBJ1-3; abundance: NA; CDR3nt: TGTGCCAGCAGGACAGGCTCTGGAAACACCATATATTTT; CDR3aa: CASRTGSGNTIYF
v_gene: TRBV9; d_gene: NA; j_gene: TRBJ1-2; abundance: once; CDR3nt: TGTGCCAGCAGCCCGACGGGGGTTGTCTATGGCTACACCTTC; CDR3aa: CASSPTGVVYGYTF
v_gene: TRBV2; d_gene: NA; j_gene: TRBJ2-1; abundance: NA; CDR3nt: TGTGCCAGCAGGCCTAAGGAGGGAGGGGGCAATGAGCAGTTCTTC; CDR3aa: CASRPKEGGGNEQFF
v_gene: TRBV6-5; d_gene: NA; j_gene: TRBJ1-2; abundance: NA; CDR3nt: TGTGCCAGCAGTTACTCACTAGGGTCTTATGGCTACACCTTC; CDR3aa: CASSYSLGSYGYTF
v_gene: TRBV6-5; d_gene: NA; j_gene: TRBJ2-7; abundance: NA; CDR3nt: TGTGCCAGCTCCCCTGCGGCGTTCTACGAGCAGTACTTC; CDR3aa: CASSPAAFYEQYF
v_gene: TRBV6-5; d_gene: TRBD2; j_gene: TRBJ2-3; abundance: few; CDR3nt: TGTGCCAGCAGTTACCAGCGGGGGCGCACAGATACGCAGTATTTT; CDR3aa: CASSYQRGRTDTQYF
v_gene: TRBV27; d_gene: NA; j_gene: TRBJ2-7; abundance: NA; CDR3nt: TGTGCCAGCAGCCGCCGCGATGCTAGAAGCGCGTACTTC; CDR3aa: CASSRRDARSAYF
v_gene: TRBV7-2; d_gene: NA; j_gene: TRBJ2-1; abundance: NA; CDR3nt: TGTGCCAGTCTCCCGCGAGCGGCTTTAAGAGAGCAGTTCTTC; CDR3aa: CASLPRAALREQFF
v_gene: TRBV5-3; d_gene: NA; j_gene: TRBJ1-3; abundance: NA; CDR3nt: TGTGCCAGAAGCTTGGGACGGAGTCCTGGAAACACCATATATTTT; CDR3aa: CARSLGRSPGNTIYF
v_gene: TRBV5-6; d_gene: TRBD1; j_gene: TRBJ2-7; abundance: NA; CDR3nt: TGTGCCAGCAGCTTGAATTCCGGGACAGGGGACGAGCAGTACTTC; CDR3aa: CASSLNSGTGDEQYF
v_gene: TRBV28; d_gene: TRBD1; j_gene: TRBJ1-2; abundance: NA; CDR3nt: TGTGCCAGCAGTCCGGACAGGGTAGTCTATGGCTACACCTTC; CDR3aa: CASSPDRVVYGYTF
v_gene: TRBV6-5; d_gene: TRBD1; j_gene: TRBJ1-1; abundance: NA; CDR3nt: TGTGCCAGCACCCAGGGGGGCACTGAAGCTTTCTTT; CDR3aa: CASTQGGTEAFF
v_gene: TRBV18; d_gene: TRBD1; j_gene: TRBJ1-2; abundance: NA; CDR3nt: TGTGCCAGCTCACCAAATCAGGGGGCGGATGGCTACACCTTC; CDR3aa: CASSPNQGADGYTF
v_gene: TRBV4-3; d_gene: NA; j_gene: TRBJ1-2; abundance: NA; CDR3nt: TGCGCCAGCAGCCAAGACAGAACGTACTATGGCTACACCTTC; CDR3aa: CASSQDRTYYGYTF
v_gene: TRBV7-7; d_gene: TRBD2; j_gene: TRBJ2-5; abundance: NA; CDR3nt: TGTGCTAGCAGCTTCCGGCGGGGGGGCGGAGAGACCCAGTACTTC; CDR3aa: CASSFRRGGGETQYF
v_gene: TRBV2; d_gene: NA; j_gene: TRBJ1-4; abundance: NA; CDR3nt: TGTGCCAGCAGTCCATTGGGCAGTGGCGATGAAAAACTGTTTTTT; CDR3aa: CASSPLGSGDEKLFF
v_gene: TRBV11-1; d_gene: NA; j_gene: TRBJ2-1; abundance: few; CDR3nt: TGTGCCAGCAGCTCCTCCGTCACAGGACCCCCCTACAATGAGCAGTTCTTC; CDR3aa: CASSSSVTGPPYNEQFF
v_gene: TRBV30; d_gene: NA; j_gene: TRBJ1-1; abundance: NA; CDR3nt: TGTGCCTCTCGGGTGCTGAACACTGAAGCTTTCTTT; CDR3aa: CASRVLNTEAFF
v_gene: TRBV6-5; d_gene: TRBD1; j_gene: TRBJ1-1; abundance: once; CDR3nt: TGTGCCAGCAGTTACGGGACAGAAGAAGCTTTCTTT; CDR3aa: CASSYGTEEAFF
v_gene: TRBV11-2; d_gene: NA; j_gene: TRBJ2-7; abundance: few; CDR3nt: TGTGCCAGCAGCTCTTTCGGGGGAGCGTCCGAGCAGTACTTC; CDR3aa: CASSSFGGASEQYF
v_gene: TRBV7-2; d_gene: NA; j_gene: TRBJ2-6; abundance: NA; CDR3nt: TGTGCCAGCAGTACAGGGCACGCCTCTGGGGCCAACGTCCTGACTTTC; CDR3aa: CASSTGHASGANVLTF
v_gene: TRBV6-5; d_gene: TRBD2; j_gene: TRBJ2-2; abundance: NA; CDR3nt: TGTGCCAGCAAGAACAGGGGCGTAGCGGGGGAGGAGCTGTTTTTT; CDR3aa: CASKNRGVAGEELFF
v_gene: TRBV28; d_gene: NA; j_gene: TRBJ1-6; abundance: NA; CDR3nt: TGTGCCAGCAGTTCCGGACGGGGGAGGAGTGATTCACCCCTCCACTTT; CDR3aa: CASSSGRGRSDSPLHF
v_gene: TRBV28; d_gene: NA; j_gene: TRBJ2-3; abundance: NA; CDR3nt: TGTGCCAGCAGGCAGACAGATACGCAGTATTTT; CDR3aa: CASRQTDTQYF
v_gene: TRBV5-1; d_gene: TRBD1; j_gene: TRBJ1-3; abundance: NA; CDR3nt: TGCGCCAGCAGCTTGGAAGGGGGCCTCTCTGGAAACACCATATATTTT; CDR3aa: CASSLEGGLSGNTIYF
v_gene: TRBV29-1; d_gene: TRBD1; j_gene: TRBJ1-6; abundance: few; CDR3nt: TGCAGCGTTGAAGACGGGACAGGGTCTCATCGGTCACCCCTCCACTTT; CDR3aa: CSVEDGTGSHRSPLHF
v_gene: TRBV11-2; d_gene: TRBD2; j_gene: TRBJ2-3; abundance: NA; CDR3nt: TGTGCCAGCAGCTTAGATTCTGCGGGGGGGCGGTCGCAGTATTTT; CDR3aa: CASSLDSAGGRSQYF
v_gene: TRBV7-9; d_gene: NA; j_gene: TRBJ1-1; abundance: NA; CDR3nt: TGTGCCAGCAGCTTAGTTAAGGGGGGGGCTTACACTGAAGCTTTCTTT; CDR3aa: CASSLVKGGAYTEAFF
v_gene: TRBV4-2; d_gene: NA; j_gene: TRBJ1-2; abundance: few; CDR3nt: TGTGCCAGCAGCCAAGATCCAGGGGTCGGCTATGGCTACACCTTC; CDR3aa: CASSQDPGVGYGYTF
v_gene: TRBV18; d_gene: NA; j_gene: TRBJ2-1; abundance: NA; CDR3nt: TGTGCCAGCTCACGGGGGGTTGAGCAGTTCTTC; CDR3aa: CASSRGVEQFF
v_gene: TRBV4-1; d_gene: NA; j_gene: TRBJ1-2; abundance: NA; CDR3nt: TGCGCCAGCAGCCAAGTACTCTCGAGGAACTATGGCTACACCTTC; CDR3aa: CASSQVLSRNYGYTF
v_gene: TRBV2; d_gene: NA; j_gene: TRBJ2-7; abundance: few; CDR3nt: TGTGCCAGCCAGCAGGCCGTCCTCCCCTACGAGCAGTACTTC; CDR3aa: CASQQAVLPYEQYF
v_gene: TRBV5-8; d_gene: TRBD1; j_gene: TRBJ1-1; abundance: NA; CDR3nt: TGTGCCAGCAGCCTACGACAGGGGAGGACTGAAGCTTTCTTT; CDR3aa: CASSLRQGRTEAFF
v_gene: TRBV25-1; d_gene: NA; j_gene: TRBJ2-7; abundance: NA; CDR3nt: TGTGCCAGCCGCCCCCGGACAAGTTCCTACGAGCAGTACTTC; CDR3aa: CASRPRTSSYEQYF
v_gene: TRBV15; d_gene: NA; j_gene: TRBJ2-7; abundance: NA; CDR3nt: TGTGCCACCAGCAACGTAGCGCGAGACGCCTACGAGCAGTACTTC; CDR3aa: CATSNVARDAYEQYF
v_gene: TRBV9; d_gene: NA; j_gene: TRBJ1-4; abundance: NA; CDR3nt: TGTGCCAGCAGCGCCTCCGGGGGTATGGGTGAAAAACTGTTTTTT; CDR3aa: CASSASGGMGEKLFF
v_gene: TRBV15; d_gene: TRBD2; j_gene: TRBJ2-5; abundance: few; CDR3nt: TGTGCCACCAGTGGCGGCCTAGCGGGAGGGTTACAAGAGACCCAGTACTTC; CDR3aa: CATSGGLAGGLQETQYF
v_gene: TRBV30; d_gene: NA; j_gene: TRBJ2-1; abundance: NA; CDR3nt: TGTGCCTGGAGCATATTCACCGGGACTTACAATGAGCAGTTCTTC; CDR3aa: CAWSIFTGTYNEQFF
v_gene: TRBV9; d_gene: NA; j_gene: TRBJ1-3; abundance: NA; CDR3nt: TGTGCCAGCAGCGTAGCCCCTAGACAGGGAAACACCATATATTTT; CDR3aa: CASSVAPRQGNTIYF
v_gene: TRBV7-9; d_gene: NA; j_gene: TRBJ2-3; abundance: NA; CDR3nt: TGTGCCAGCAGCGGGCCTCAGGGACACTCTAGCACAGATACGCAGTATTTT; CDR3aa: CASSGPQGHSSTDTQYF